The rows below give T cell receptor beta chains drawn from one sample of a study of T cells in localized non-small cell lung cancer. TCRdb keeps only in-frame clones here, not all; method: immunoSEQ multiplex PCR. The data contain fewer than 50,000 clones, around 83% of them singletons. The sequenced sample was PBMCs, obtained before any cancer treatment. The receptors were gathered from a man between 40 and 69 years old with stage II lung adenocarcinoma. The CDR3 runs from the conserved cysteine through the conserved F or W.

TRBJ1-2	TRBV2	CASREPPTVVDTF
TRBJ2-7	TRBV9	CASSVGSYEQYF
TRBJ1-1	TRBV7-6	CASSLVVRGGATEAFF
TRBJ2-3	TRBV19	CASSTKYSDTQYF
TRBJ2-1	TRBV5-1	CASSSTGYLNEQFF
TRBJ1-5	TRBV6-6	CASSVRQPQHF
TRBJ1-2	TRBV6-1	CASGGQYNYGYTF
TRBJ2-5	TRBV11-3	CASSLGTSEPRGETQYF
TRBJ2-1	TRBV10-3	CAISESEGQFF
TRBJ2-7	TRBV10-3	CAISEGGQDSYEQYF
TRBJ2-1	TRBV18	CASSAQQGHNEQFF
TRBJ2-3	TRBV25-1	CASSSGQGNTDTQYF
TRBJ2-7	TRBV13	CASSFIFASGGSSYEQYF
TRBJ2-2	TRBV2	CASSTQGTGELFF
TRBJ2-1	TRBV6-5	CASSYGQGAGEQFF
TRBJ2-3	TRBV2	CASRPWRTDTQYF
TRBJ2-3	TRBV2	CASTGGRTDTQYF
TRBJ1-2	TRBV5-1	CASSLGLGDSNYGYTF
TRBJ2-1	TRBV7-3	CASSLTPKGTEQFF
TRBJ1-2	TRBV10-3	CAISERTHGYTF
TRBJ2-7	TRBV6-6	CASSLEGQGIYEQYF
TRBJ1-1	TRBV15	CATSRDKDTEAFF
TRBJ1-2	TRBV7-3	CASSFDRADGYTF
TRBJ1-3	TRBV6-1	CASSAVGSGNTIYF
TRBJ2-6	TRBV27	CASSFQFSGANVLTF
TRBJ2-1	TRBV7-3	CASSLKVGNEQFF